The source of this T cell receptor beta chain is a study of cytomegalovirus exposure and HLA in healthy donors. The PCR contained 60 Vbeta and 13 Jbeta primers. Clones were sequenced by immunoSEQ multiplex PCR, and TCRdb holds only the in-frame ones, with some missing. The sample lists under 130,000 clones; about 77% were seen once. Looked up from germline, CDR1 is SGHDT and CDR2 is YYEEEE. Trimming left V 0 bases short and J 0 bases short, with 7 bases between. The CDR3 covers 15 residues. This rearrangement joins TRBV5-6 to TRBJ1-5; D uncertain. The sequence derives from a woman between 18 and 29 years old in good health and CMV-seropositive. The sequenced sample consisted of PBMCs. This CDR3 reads CASSLAGYSNQPQHF. The CDR3 DNA reads TGTGCCAGCAGCTTGGCAGGATATAGCAATCAGCCCCAGCATTTT.